The subject of this entry is one T cell receptor beta chain. Measured with immunoSEQ multiplex PCR; TCRdb has only the in-frame clones, and not every one. The table includes around 97,000 clones, about nine tenths detected once. This sample is drawn from a study of T cell changes during pregnancy in multiple sclerosis. The V gene's germline CDR1 is MDHEN and CDR2 SYDVKM. V was trimmed by 6 bases and J by 4 bases, leaving 10 bases between them. This CDR3 is built from 12 residues. The TCR comes from a female donor in good health, enrolled as a control in a pregnancy study. Material: peripheral blood, obtained in the second trimester of pregnancy. The chain uses TRBV28 and TRBJ2-7, with D uncertain. The CDR3 DNA reads TGTGCCAGCAGCCCCCTGAGATACGAGCAGTACTTC. Protein product: CASSPLRYEQYF.